These 5 T cell receptor beta chains came from one sample sequenced in a study of T cell responses to AZD1222 COVID-19 vaccine. The assay was immunoSEQ multiplex PCR, and TCRdb's table has in-frame clones only and misses some. The table records 160,000 or so clones, 85% to 90% of them present only once. The sequences come from peripheral blood, collected 28 days after the second dose of the MenACWY control vaccine. These receptors came from an adult who received the MenACWY meningococcal vaccine as a control.

The rearrangement links TRBV5-6 to TRBJ1-2, with D uncertain. This CDR3 is 13 amino acids long. Trimming took off 1 base at V and 4 bases at J, with 8 bases between the two ends. The germline V gene has CDR1 SGHDT and CDR2 YYEEEE. The DNA of the CDR3 is TGTGCCAGCAGCTTGAGCCCCAGCTATGGCTACACCTTC. This encodes CASSLSPSYGYTF.

V gene TRBV24-1 combines with J gene TRBJ1-1; the D is unclear. The V gene lost 3 bases and the J gene lost 8 bases, with 9 bases spanning the gap. The CDR3 totals 12 residues. The germline CDR1 and CDR2 sequences are KGHDR and SFDVKD. In DNA, the CDR3 is TGTGCCACCAGTGATCCCGCCAGGGAAGCTTTCTTT. It yields the protein CATSDPAREAFF.

CDR3 loop: CASSFTAEDTQYF. The CDR3 coding sequence is TGTGCCAGCAGCTTTACAGCCGAGGATACGCAGTATTTT. V and J are TRBV11-3 and TRBJ2-3; D not resolved. Trimming left V 3 bases short and J 6 bases short, with 10 bases between. This CDR3 has 13 amino acids. Germline values: CDR1 SGHNT, CDR2 YENEEA.

V gene TRBV6-6 combines with J gene TRBJ1-3, with a weak D call TRBD1 (5 bases). The CDR3 runs 15 residues. Germline lookup yields CDR1 MNHNY and CDR2 SVGAGI (reference sequence). Trimming took 7 bases from V and 4 from J, leaving 17 bases between them. The CDR3 region is CASNLWGGRGNTIYF. CDR3 DNA: TGTGCCAGCAATCTCTGGGGCGGGAGGGGAAACACCATATATTTT.

This sequence joins TRBV2 and TRBJ1-2, with D uncertain. Trimming took off 10 bases at V and 4 bases at J, with 16 bases between the two ends. This CDR3 has 13 amino acids. Per the germline V gene, CDR1 is SNHLY and CDR2 is FYNNEI. DNA of the CDR3: TGTGCCACCCTCGCCGGCAGGACCTATGGCTACACCTTC. This sequence encodes CATLAGRTYGYTF. Together with reference TRBV2 and TRBJ1-2, the CDR3 gives the full variable domain: EPEVTQTPSHQVTQMGQEVILRCVPISNHLYFYWYRQILGQKVEFLVSFYNNEISEKSEIFDDQFSVERPDGSNFTLKIRSTKLEDSAMYFCATLAGRTYGYTFGSGTRLTVV.